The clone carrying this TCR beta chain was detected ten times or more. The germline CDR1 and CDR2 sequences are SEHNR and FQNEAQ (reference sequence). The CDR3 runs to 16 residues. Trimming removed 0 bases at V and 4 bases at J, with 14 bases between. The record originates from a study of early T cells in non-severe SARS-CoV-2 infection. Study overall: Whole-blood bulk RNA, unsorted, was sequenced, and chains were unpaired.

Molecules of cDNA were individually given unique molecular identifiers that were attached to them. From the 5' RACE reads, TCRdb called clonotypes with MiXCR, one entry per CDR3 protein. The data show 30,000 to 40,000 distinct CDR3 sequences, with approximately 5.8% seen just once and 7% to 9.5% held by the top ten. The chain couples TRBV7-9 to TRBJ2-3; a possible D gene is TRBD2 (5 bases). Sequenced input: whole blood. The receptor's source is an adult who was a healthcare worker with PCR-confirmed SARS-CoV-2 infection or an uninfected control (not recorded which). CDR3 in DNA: TGTGCCAGCAGCTTAGCGCCGGGAAGGCTGGCAGATACGCAGTATTTT. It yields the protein CASSLAPGRLADTQYF.